This TCR beta chain derives from a study of blood T cells in healthy people across ages. Study-level background: About one barcoded beta molecule per two T cells came from capture by template switching.

General study points: As age increased, TCR beta diversity per million T cells fell in a roughly linear fashion. PBMC samples, being unsorted, prevented any conclusive comparison of naive and antigen-experienced cells.

Using a J-beta primer mix together with a sample-barcoded 5' primer, a second PCR was run for roughly 7 to 12 cycles. TCRdb reprocessed the 5' RACE reads via MiXCR and lists one record per CDR3 protein. The table has fewer than 800,000 distinct CDR3 sequences, roughly 21% seen once. Points on this clonotype: Its antigen is undetermined.

This TCR was recovered from a man between 65 and 79 years old in good health. The sample comprised blood.

As DNA, the CDR3 is TGTGCCAGCACAACAATTGGGGGGACTTCCTACGAGCAGTACTTC. This encodes CASTTIGGTSYEQYF. The gene calls are TRBV28 and TRBJ2-7, with D possibly TRBD2 on 6 matching bases. Germline lookup yields CDR1 MDHEN and CDR2 SYDVKM. The ends were cut back, 7 bases at V and 1 base at J, with 17 bases in the middle. The CDR3 covers 15 residues.